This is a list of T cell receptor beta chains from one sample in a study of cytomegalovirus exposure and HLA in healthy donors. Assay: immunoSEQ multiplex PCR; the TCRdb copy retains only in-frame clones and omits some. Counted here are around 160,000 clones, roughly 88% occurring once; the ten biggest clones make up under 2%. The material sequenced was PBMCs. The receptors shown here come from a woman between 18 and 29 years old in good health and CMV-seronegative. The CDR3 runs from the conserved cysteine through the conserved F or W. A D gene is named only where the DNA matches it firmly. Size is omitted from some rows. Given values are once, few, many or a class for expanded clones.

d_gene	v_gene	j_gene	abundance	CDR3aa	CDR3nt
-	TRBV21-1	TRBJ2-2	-	CASSKTLAGGPGTGELFF	TGTGCCAGCAGCAAAACCCTAGCGGGGGGCCCCGGCACCGGGGAGCTGTTTTTT
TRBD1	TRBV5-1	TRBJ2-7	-	CASSLEARGFYEQYF	TGCGCCAGCAGCTTGGAGGCCAGGGGGTTCTACGAGCAGTACTTC
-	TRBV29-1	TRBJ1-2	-	CSVEGAGIGYTF	TGCAGCGTTGAAGGGGCGGGCATTGGCTACACCTTC
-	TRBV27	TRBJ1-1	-	CASSLSASAGTEAFF	TGTGCCAGCAGTTTATCGGCCAGCGCGGGCACTGAAGCTTTCTTT
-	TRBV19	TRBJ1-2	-	CASSTRREGGGYTF	TGTGCCAGTAGTACCCGTAGGGAAGGGGGTGGCTACACCTTC
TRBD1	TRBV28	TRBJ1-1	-	CASLVRWDSQDTEAFF	TGTGCCAGCCTGGTTAGGTGGGACAGTCAAGACACTGAAGCTTTCTTT
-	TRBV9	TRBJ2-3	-	CASSVAGTDTQYF	TGTGCCAGCAGCGTAGCTGGCACAGATACGCAGTATTTT
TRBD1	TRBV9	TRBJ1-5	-	CASSVGQGANQPQHF	TGTGCCAGCAGCGTAGGACAGGGGGCAAATCAGCCCCAGCATTTT
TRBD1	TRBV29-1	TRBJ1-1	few	CSVVPGQGISEAFF	TGCAGCGTCGTCCCGGGACAGGGGATCTCGGAAGCTTTCTTT
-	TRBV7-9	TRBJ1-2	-	CASSWNSGDGYTF	TGTGCCAGCAGCTGGAACTCAGGGGATGGCTACACCTTC
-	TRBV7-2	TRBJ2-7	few	CASSPDPRDEQYF	TGTGCCAGCAGCCCGGACCCGAGGGACGAGCAGTACTTC
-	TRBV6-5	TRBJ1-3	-	CASSYWGGYSGNTIYF	TGTGCCAGCAGTTACTGGGGGGGCTACTCTGGAAACACCATATATTTT
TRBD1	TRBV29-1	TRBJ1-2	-	CSVTTGDGYTF	TGCAGCGTTACGACAGGGGATGGCTACACCTTC
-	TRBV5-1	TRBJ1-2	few	CASRSDSYGYTF	TGCGCCAGCAGGTCGGACAGTTATGGCTACACCTTC
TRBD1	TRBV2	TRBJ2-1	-	CASIDSTGMNEQFF	TGTGCCAGCATCGACTCGACAGGGATGAATGAGCAGTTCTTC
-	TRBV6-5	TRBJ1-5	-	CASSYSGGRQPQHF	TGTGCCAGCAGTTACTCGGGGGGGAGGCAGCCCCAGCATTTT
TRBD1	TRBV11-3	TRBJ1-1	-	CASSFDRGPYTEAFF	TGTGCCAGCAGCTTCGACAGGGGACCATACACTGAAGCTTTCTTT
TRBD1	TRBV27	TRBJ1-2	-	CASSFLRAGAQQGYGYTF	TGTGCCAGCAGTTTTTTGAGGGCAGGGGCCCAACAGGGGTATGGCTACACCTTC
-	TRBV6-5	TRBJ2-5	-	CASSYLSAGPEETQYF	TGTGCCAGCAGTTATCTTTCGGCAGGCCCTGAAGAGACCCAGTACTTC
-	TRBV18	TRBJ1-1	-	CASSKRDTLMNTEAFF	TGTGCCAGCTCAAAAAGGGACACCCTCATGAACACTGAAGCTTTCTTT
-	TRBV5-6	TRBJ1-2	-	CASSLTGHGYTF	TGTGCCAGCAGCTTGACAGGGCATGGCTACACCTTC
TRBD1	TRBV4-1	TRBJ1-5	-	CASSQSATGGMGNQPQHF	TGCGCCAGCAGCCAATCCGCGACAGGGGGCATGGGCAATCAGCCCCAGCATTTT
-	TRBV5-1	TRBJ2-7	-	CASSLVGSPEQYF	TGCGCCAGCAGCTTGGTAGGGAGTCCCGAGCAGTACTTC
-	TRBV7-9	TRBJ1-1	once	CASSLEGRSTEAFF	TGTGCCAGCAGCTTAGAAGGGAGGAGCACTGAAGCTTTCTTT
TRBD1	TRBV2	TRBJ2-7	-	CASSGTGYEQYF	TGTGCCAGCAGTGGGACAGGGTACGAGCAATACTTC
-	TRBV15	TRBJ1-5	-	CATSWGPGQPQHF	TGTGCCACCAGCTGGGGGCCGGGTCAGCCCCAGCATTTT
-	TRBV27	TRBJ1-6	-	CASSPDHYNSPLHF	TGTGCCAGTAGCCCCGACCACTATAATTCACCCCTCCACTTT
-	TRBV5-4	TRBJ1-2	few	CASSPDFYGYTF	TGTGCCAGCAGCCCGGACTTCTATGGCTACACCTTC
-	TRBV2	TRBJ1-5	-	CASSEGGSPQPQHF	TGTGCCAGCAGTGAGGGGGGGTCCCCGCAGCCCCAGCATTTT
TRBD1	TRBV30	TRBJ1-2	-	CAWSVLPDRFDNYGYTF	TGTGCCTGGAGTGTACTTCCGGACAGGTTCGATAACTATGGCTACACCTTC
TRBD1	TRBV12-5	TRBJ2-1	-	CASGPGQDNEQFF	TGTGCTAGTGGTCCAGGACAGGACAATGAGCAGTTCTTC
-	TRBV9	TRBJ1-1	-	CASSVVTNTEAFF	TGTGCCAGCAGCGTAGTGACAAACACTGAAGCTTTCTTT
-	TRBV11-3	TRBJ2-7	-	CASSLSDPREQYF	TGTGCCAGCAGCTTATCCGATCCTAGGGAGCAGTACTTC
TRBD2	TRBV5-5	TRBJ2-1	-	CASSLVAGGYNEQFF	TGTGCCAGCAGCTTGGTTGCGGGGGGCTACAATGAGCAGTTCTTC
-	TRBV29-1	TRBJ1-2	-	CSVDGAFYGYTF	TGCAGCGTTGACGGAGCCTTCTATGGCTACACCTTC
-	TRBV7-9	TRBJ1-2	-	CSSSLALALKGYTF	TGTTCCAGCAGCTTAGCATTGGCATTGAAAGGCTACACCTTC
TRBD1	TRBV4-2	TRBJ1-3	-	CASSQPPGTGGTPAGNTIYF	TGTGCCAGCAGCCAACCGCCCGGGACAGGGGGTACCCCGGCTGGAAACACCATATATTTT
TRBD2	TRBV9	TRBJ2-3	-	CASSVVAGGTDTQYF	TGTGCCAGCAGCGTAGTAGCCGGGGGGACAGATACGCAGTATTTT
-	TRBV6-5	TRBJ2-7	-	CASRIHQGGQDEQYF	TGTGCCAGCAGGATTCACCAGGGGGGTCAAGACGAGCAGTACTTC
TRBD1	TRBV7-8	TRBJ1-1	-	CASSLARGPGQGLGHTEAFF	TGTGCCAGCAGCTTAGCGCGGGGGCCGGGACAGGGTCTTGGGCACACTGAAGCTTTCTTT
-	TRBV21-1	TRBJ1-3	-	CASSKKGGQGCVYTIYF	TGTGCCAGCAGCAAAAAGGGAGGACAGGGGTGTGTGTACACCATATATTTT
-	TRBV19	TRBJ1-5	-	CASSTRRQKTYSNQPQHF	TGTGCCAGTAGTACCCGTAGACAGAAAACCTATAGCAATCAGCCCCAGCATTTT
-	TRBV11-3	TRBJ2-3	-	CASSLGRRSTDTQYF	TGTGCCAGCAGCTTAGGTCGGAGAAGCACAGATACGCAGTATTTT
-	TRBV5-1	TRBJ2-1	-	CASTLRFGHEQFF	TGCGCCAGCACCTTGAGGTTTGGGCATGAGCAGTTCTTC
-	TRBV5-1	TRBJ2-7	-	CASSFTGQSSYEQYF	TGCGCCAGCAGCTTTACTGGACAAAGCTCCTACGAGCAGTACTTC
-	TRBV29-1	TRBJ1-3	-	CSVDQGISGNTIYF	TGCAGCGTTGACCAGGGGATTTCGGGAAACACCATATATTTT
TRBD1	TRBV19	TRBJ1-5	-	CASSIRQGAKFGNQPQHF	TGTGCCAGTAGTATCCGACAGGGGGCGAAGTTTGGCAATCAGCCCCAGCATTTT
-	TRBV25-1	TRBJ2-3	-	CASSDPRGPTDTQYF	TGTGCCAGCAGTGATCCCAGGGGTCCCACAGATACGCAGTATTTT
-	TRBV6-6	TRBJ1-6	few	CASSYSIEPGGSPLHF	TGTGCCAGCAGTTACTCGATTGAACCGGGTGGCTCACCCCTCCACTTT
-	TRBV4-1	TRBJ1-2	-	CASKGERNYGYTF	TGCGCCAGCAAGGGGGAACGTAACTATGGCTACACCTTC
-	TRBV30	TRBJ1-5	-	CAWSSRQEPQHF	TGTGCCTGGAGTTCGCGTCAAGAGCCCCAGCATTTT
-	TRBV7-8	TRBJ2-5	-	CASSSSLGGQETQYF	TGTGCCAGCAGCTCGTCCCTCGGCGGCCAAGAGACCCAGTACTTC
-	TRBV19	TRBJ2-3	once	CASSRTGRTDTQYF	TGTGCCAGTAGTAGAACAGGGCGAACAGATACGCAGTATTTT
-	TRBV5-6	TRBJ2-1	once	CASSLTSVEQFF	TGTGCCAGCAGCCTCACTAGTGTTGAGCAGTTCTTC
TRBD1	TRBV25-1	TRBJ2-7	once	CASSEGTGSSGEQYF	TGTGCCAGCAGTGAGGGGACAGGGAGTTCGGGCGAGCAGTACTTC
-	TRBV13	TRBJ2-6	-	CASSPPGALPLSGANVLTF	TGTGCCAGCAGCCCACCGGGAGCTCTCCCCCTCTCTGGGGCCAACGTCCTGACTTTC